This is a list of T cell receptor beta chains from one sample in a study of blood T cell repertoires in COVID-19. Some clones are missing from TCRdb's copy, which holds only in-frame ones; the method was immunoSEQ multiplex PCR. Of under 300,000 clones in the sample, approximately 82% were seen once. Sequences were obtained from peripheral blood. The origin of the receptors is a woman under 30 with acute or convalescent COVID-19. Each CDR3 is given with its conserved first and last residue. Fields, in order: D gene, clone size, J gene, V gene, CDR3 DNA, CDR3 protein. D genes are given only for firm matches. Expanded clones are given a class, and other clones once, few, many or no size at all.

-,-,TRBJ2-7,TRBV24-1,TGTGCCACCAGTGGCGCAGGGGACTACGAGCAGTACTTC,CATSGAGDYEQYF
-,-,TRBJ1-4,TRBV7-8,TGTGCCAGCAGCTCAACAGGGCGTACTAATGAAAAACTGTTTTTT,CASSSTGRTNEKLFF
-,-,TRBJ2-2,TRBV27,TGTGCCAGCAGTACCCCATTTGGGGGAGGGGGAGCCGGGGAGCTGTTTTTT,CASSTPFGGGGAGELFF
-,-,TRBJ1-2,TRBV11-2,TGTGCCAGCAGCCCGGACACATACTATGGCTACACCTTC,CASSPDTYYGYTF
-,once,TRBJ1-6,TRBV2,TGTGCCAGCAGACCAAGGGAGGTATCACCCCTCCACTTT,CASRPREVSPLHF
-,-,TRBJ1-2,TRBV7-2,TGTGCCAGCAGCTTAGTAGGTACAGCCTATGGCTACACCTTC,CASSLVGTAYGYTF
TRBD2,-,TRBJ2-1,TRBV6-2/TRBV6-3,TGTGCCAGCAGTTACTCTCGGGCGGGGGACAATGAGCAGTTCTTC,CASSYSRAGDNEQFF
TRBD1,-,TRBJ2-5,TRBV28,TGTGCCAGCAGTTCGGCCCGGACAGGGGTAGGGGAAGAGACCCAGTACTTC,CASSSARTGVGEETQYF
TRBD1,-,TRBJ2-5,TRBV24-1,TGTGCCACCAGTGACTCCGGGACAGGAGAGACCCAGTACTTC,CATSDSGTGETQYF
-,once,TRBJ1-3,TRBV6-5,TGTGCCAGCAGCCCAGGCAACTCTGGAAACACCATATATTTT,CASSPGNSGNTIYF
TRBD1,-,TRBJ1-5,TRBV4-1,TGCGCCAGCAGCTGGGACAGGGAGGTTGGTAATCAGCCCCAGCATTTT,CASSWDREVGNQPQHF
TRBD1,-,TRBJ1-5,TRBV28,TGTGCCAGCAGTTTGGGACAGCGGTCTCAGCCCCAGCATTTT,CASSLGQRSQPQHF
TRBD2,-,TRBJ2-3,TRBV4-2,TGTGCCAGCAGCCGGAGCGGGAGTACAGATACGCAGTATTTT,CASSRSGSTDTQYF
TRBD2,-,TRBJ2-1,TRBV7-2,TGTGCCAGCAGACGCGGACTAGCGGGCACGGGTGAGCAGTTCTTC,CASRRGLAGTGEQFF
TRBD1,-,TRBJ2-7,TRBV15,TGTGCCACCAGCCTCCCAGGGGCAGGGGGCTCCTACGAGCAGTACTTC,CATSLPGAGGSYEQYF
-,-,TRBJ1-5,TRBV3-1/TRBV3-2,TGTGCCAGCAGCCAAGACACTAATGATCAGCCCCAGCATTTT,CASSQDTNDQPQHF
-,few,TRBJ1-1,TRBV30,TGTGCCTGGATGCTCTCTTTACAGGGCGCTGAAGCTTTCTTT,CAWMLSLQGAEAFF
TRBD2,-,TRBJ2-1,TRBV28,TGTGCCAGCACAACCTACGGGGAGGTGGGGGGGTACAATGAGCAGTTCTTC,CASTTYGEVGGYNEQFF
-,-,TRBJ1-1,TRBV29-1,TGCAGCGTTGATCAACGGGGGTTCGGGGGCACTGAAGCTTTCTTT,CSVDQRGFGGTEAFF
TRBD2,few,TRBJ2-5,TRBV2,TGTGCCAGCAGTGAAGGGGCGGGAGGGCCGGAGACCCAGTACTTC,CASSEGAGGPETQYF
-,-,TRBJ1-2,TRBV5-1,TGCGCCAGCAGCTACCGGGTTAACTATGGCTACACCTTC,CASSYRVNYGYTF
-,-,TRBJ2-7,TRBV7-8,TGTGCCAGCAGCTTGGGCCCAGGTTACGAGCAGTACTTC,CASSLGPGYEQYF
-,-,TRBJ2-5,TRBV4-3,TGCGCCAGCAGCCCGGGAGTGGAGGAGACCCAGTACTTC,CASSPGVEETQYF
-,-,TRBJ2-2,TRBV18,TGTGCCAGCTCACCACCCGACAGTGCGAACACCGGGGAGCTGTTTTTT,CASSPPDSANTGELFF
TRBD2,-,TRBJ2-7,TRBV28,TGTGCCAGCAGTTTTTCGACTAGCGGGAGCCTGGGCGAGCAGTACTTC,CASSFSTSGSLGEQYF
-,-,TRBJ2-7,TRBV7-3,TGTGCCAGCAGCTTAAGGGCAGGCCCATTGGACGAGCAGTACTTC,CASSLRAGPLDEQYF
TRBD2,-,TRBJ2-1,TRBV2,TGTGCCAGCAGAGAACTACTAGCGGGAGCGGTCAATGAGCAGTTCTTC,CASRELLAGAVNEQFF
TRBD1,-,TRBJ2-7,TRBV27,TGTGCCAGCAGACCCCGGGACAGTTCCTACGAGCAGTACTTC,CASRPRDSSYEQYF
TRBD2,-,TRBJ2-1,TRBV4-2,TGTGCCAGCAGCCAAATCACCCACCCAGCGGGAGGGGAGAACAATGAGCAGTTCTTC,CASSQITHPAGGENNEQFF
TRBD2,-,TRBJ2-5,TRBV15,TGTGCCACCAGCAGAGATCGAGCTAGCGGGAGGTCGGAGACCCAGTACTTC,CATSRDRASGRSETQYF
TRBD1,once,TRBJ1-1,TRBV6-6,TGTGCCAGCAGTTACCCCGGACAGGGCCCCAATGAAGCTTTCTTT,CASSYPGQGPNEAFF
TRBD1,-,TRBJ1-1,TRBV14,TGTGCCAGCAGCCAAGTGCCAGGGGGGACTGAAGCTTTCTTT,CASSQVPGGTEAFF
TRBD1,-,TRBJ1-2,TRBV28,TGTGCCAGCAGTGGGACAGGGAACGGCTACACCTTC,CASSGTGNGYTF
-,-,TRBJ2-7,TRBV4-1,TGCGCCAGCAGCCCGACAGTTTTTGACGAGCAGTACTTC,CASSPTVFDEQYF
-,-,TRBJ2-2,TRBV27,TGTGCCAGCAAAGCGCAGTACGGGGAGCTGTTTTTT,CASKAQYGELFF
-,-,TRBJ1-2,TRBV29-1,TGCAGCGTTGAAGATCGGATGGGCTACTATGGCTACACCTTC,CSVEDRMGYYGYTF
TRBD1,once,TRBJ1-1,TRBV6-2/TRBV6-3,TGTGCCAGCAGTTTCTGGACAGGGAACACTGAAGCTTTCTTT,CASSFWTGNTEAFF
TRBD2,-,TRBJ2-2,TRBV18,TGTGCCAGCTCACCACCTCGAGACCTAGCGGGAGAGGGGAACACCGGGGAGCTGTTTTTT,CASSPPRDLAGEGNTGELFF
-,few,TRBJ1-5,TRBV28,TGTGCCAGCAGCCCACAGGGCCCCTATAGCAATCAGCCCCAGCATTTT,CASSPQGPYSNQPQHF
TRBD1,-,TRBJ1-2,TRBV7-9,TGTGCCAGCAGCTTTCCGGGACAGGGTGGCTACACCTTC,CASSFPGQGGYTF
TRBD1,-,TRBJ1-2,TRBV19,TGTGCCAGTAGACATGGGACAGTGTATGGCTACACCTTC,CASRHGTVYGYTF
-,-,TRBJ2-6,TRBV19,TGTGCCAGTAGTATTGAGGGTACCGGGGCCAACGTCCTGACTTTC,CASSIEGTGANVLTF
TRBD1,-,TRBJ2-7,TRBV11-2,TGTGCCAGCAGCTTTGCTGCCGGGACAGCGGCCTACGAGCAGTACTTC,CASSFAAGTAAYEQYF
-,-,TRBJ1-2,TRBV11-2,TGTGCCAGCAGCTTAGGTGGAGGGTTGGTTGACTATGGCTACACCTTC,CASSLGGGLVDYGYTF
-,-,TRBJ2-1,TRBV4-2,TGTGCCAGCAGCCAAGATCCCGGGACTCCCCACGGGCAGTTCTTC,CASSQDPGTPHGQFF
-,-,TRBJ2-2,TRBV2,TGTGCCAGCACCTCCTCCGGGACATTAAACACCGGGGAGCTGTTTTTT,CASTSSGTLNTGELFF
-,few,TRBJ1-5,TRBV6-5,TGTGCCAGCAGTCTCGACGGGAACAATCAGCCCCAGCATTTT,CASSLDGNNQPQHF
TRBD1,-,TRBJ2-2,TRBV5-1,TGCGCCAGCAGCCCCTCGGGGACAGGGGCGGCCGGGGAGCTGTTTTTT,CASSPSGTGAAGELFF
TRBD2,-,TRBJ2-4,TRBV7-2,TGTGCCAGCAGCTTGGGAGGGGTGAACATTCAGTACTTC,CASSLGGVNIQYF
TRBD1,-,TRBJ1-6,TRBV6-2/TRBV6-3,TGTGCCAGCAGTTTCGACAGGGTGCTGAGTTCACCCCTCCACTTT,CASSFDRVLSSPLHF